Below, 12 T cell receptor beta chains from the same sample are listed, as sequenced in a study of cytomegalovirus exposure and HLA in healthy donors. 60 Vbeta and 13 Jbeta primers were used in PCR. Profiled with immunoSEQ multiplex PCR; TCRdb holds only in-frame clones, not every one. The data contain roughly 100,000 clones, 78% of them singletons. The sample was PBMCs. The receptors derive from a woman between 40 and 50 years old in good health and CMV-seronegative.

CDR3 protein: CASSQDWRGGETQYF. The CDR3 DNA follows: TGTGCCAGCAGCCAAGATTGGAGGGGAGGAGAGACCCAGTACTTC. The chain has TRBV4-2 and TRBJ2-5; a weak D match, TRBD2 (6 bases). The V end was cut by 0 bases, the J end by 4 bases, with 12 bases between. The CDR3 is 15 amino acids. CDR1 is LGHNA and CDR2 is YNFKEQ in the germline V gene.

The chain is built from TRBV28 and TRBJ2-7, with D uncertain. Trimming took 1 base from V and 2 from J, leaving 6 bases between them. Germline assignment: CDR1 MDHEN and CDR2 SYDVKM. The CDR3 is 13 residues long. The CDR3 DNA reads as TGTGCCAGCAGTTTATTACATCCCTACGAGCAGTACTTC. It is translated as CASSLLHPYEQYF.

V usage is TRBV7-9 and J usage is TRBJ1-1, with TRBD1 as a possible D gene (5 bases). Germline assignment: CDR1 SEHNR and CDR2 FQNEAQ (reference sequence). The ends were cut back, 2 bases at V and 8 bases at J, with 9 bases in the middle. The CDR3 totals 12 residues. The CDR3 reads CASSLLQGEAFF. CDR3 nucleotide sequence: TGTGCCAGCAGCTTACTCCAGGGAGAAGCTTTCTTT.

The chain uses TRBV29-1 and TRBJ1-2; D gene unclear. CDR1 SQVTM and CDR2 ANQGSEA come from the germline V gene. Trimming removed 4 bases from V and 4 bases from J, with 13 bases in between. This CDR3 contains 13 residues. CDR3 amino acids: CSVAAGVGYGYTF. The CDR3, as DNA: TGCAGCGTTGCGGCCGGGGTGGGCTATGGCTACACCTTC.

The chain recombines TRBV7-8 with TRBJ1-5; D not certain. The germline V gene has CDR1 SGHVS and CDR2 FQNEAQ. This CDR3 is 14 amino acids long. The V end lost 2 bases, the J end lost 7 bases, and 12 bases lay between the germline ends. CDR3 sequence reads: CASSLRGVGQPQHF. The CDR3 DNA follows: TGTGCCAGCAGCTTACGCGGGGTTGGCCAGCCCCAGCATTTT. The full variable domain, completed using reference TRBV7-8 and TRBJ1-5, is GAGVSQSPRYKVAKRGQDVALRCDPISGHVSLFWYQQALGQGPEFLTYFQNEAQLDKSGLPSDRFFAERPEGSVSTLKIQRTQQEDSAVYLCASSLRGVGQPQHFGDGTRLSIL.

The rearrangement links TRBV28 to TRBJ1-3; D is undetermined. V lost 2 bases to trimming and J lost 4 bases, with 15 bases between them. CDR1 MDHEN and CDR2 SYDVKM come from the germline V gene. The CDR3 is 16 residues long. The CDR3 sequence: CASSLIGRNLGNTIYF. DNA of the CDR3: TGTGCCAGCAGTTTAATTGGGAGGAATCTCGGAAACACCATATATTTT. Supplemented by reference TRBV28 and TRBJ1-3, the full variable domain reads DVKVTQSSRYLVKRTGEKVFLECVQDMDHENMFWYRQDPGLGLRLIYFSYDVKMKEKGDIPEGYSVSREKKERFSLILESASTNQTSMYLCASSLIGRNLGNTIYFGEGSWLTVV.

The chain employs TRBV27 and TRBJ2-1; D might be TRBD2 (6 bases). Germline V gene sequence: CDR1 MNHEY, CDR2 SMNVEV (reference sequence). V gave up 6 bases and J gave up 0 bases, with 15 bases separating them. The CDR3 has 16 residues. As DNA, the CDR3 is TGTGCCAGCAGCAGTATTAGCGGAAGCTCCTACAATGAGCAGTTCTTC. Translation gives CASSSISGSSYNEQFF.

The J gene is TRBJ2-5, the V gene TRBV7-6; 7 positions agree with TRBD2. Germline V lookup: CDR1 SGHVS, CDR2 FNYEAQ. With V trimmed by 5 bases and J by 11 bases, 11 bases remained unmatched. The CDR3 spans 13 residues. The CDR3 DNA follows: TGTGCCAGCAGCCCGGTGCGGGGGAGTGAGCAGTACTTC. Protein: CASSPVRGSEQYF.

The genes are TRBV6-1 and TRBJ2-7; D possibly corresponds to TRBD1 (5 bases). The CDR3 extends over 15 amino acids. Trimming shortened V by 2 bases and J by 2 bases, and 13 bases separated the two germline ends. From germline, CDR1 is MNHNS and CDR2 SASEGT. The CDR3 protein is CASSELTVYAYEQYF. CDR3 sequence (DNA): TGTGCCAGCAGTGAATTGACAGTGTATGCCTACGAGCAGTACTTC.

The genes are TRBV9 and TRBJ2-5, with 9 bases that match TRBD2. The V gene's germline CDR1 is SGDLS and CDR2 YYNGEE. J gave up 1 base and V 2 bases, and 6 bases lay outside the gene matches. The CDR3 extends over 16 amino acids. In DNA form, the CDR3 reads TGTGCCAGCAGCGTGCGGGGGACTAGCTCCCAAGAGACCCAGTACTTC. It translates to CASSVRGTSSQETQYF.

The CDR3 protein is CASSEGQVGYTF. DNA for the CDR3: TGTGCCAGCAGCGAGGGACAAGTGGGCTACACCTTC. The chain employs TRBV9 and TRBJ1-2, with D possibly being TRBD1 (6 bases). CDR3 length: 12 amino acids. Per the germline V gene, CDR1 is SGDLS and CDR2 is YYNGEE. V was shortened by 3 bases and J by 8 bases, with 11 bases between the two germline ends.

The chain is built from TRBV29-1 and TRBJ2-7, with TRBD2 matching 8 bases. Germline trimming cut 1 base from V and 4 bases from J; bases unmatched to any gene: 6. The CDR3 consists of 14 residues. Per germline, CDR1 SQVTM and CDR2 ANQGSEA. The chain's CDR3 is CSVEGLAGEYEQYF. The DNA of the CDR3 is TGCAGCGTTGAAGGGCTAGCGGGTGAATACGAGCAGTACTTC.